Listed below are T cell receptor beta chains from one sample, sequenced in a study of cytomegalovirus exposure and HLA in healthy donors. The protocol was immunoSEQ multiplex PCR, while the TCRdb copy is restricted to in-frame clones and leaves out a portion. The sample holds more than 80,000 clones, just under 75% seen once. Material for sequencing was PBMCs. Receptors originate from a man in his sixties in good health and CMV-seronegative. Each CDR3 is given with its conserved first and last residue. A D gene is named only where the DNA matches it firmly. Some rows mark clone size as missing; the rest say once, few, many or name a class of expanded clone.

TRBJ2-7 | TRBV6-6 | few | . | TGTGCCAGCAGTTTGGGAGGCCCCGGCGAGCAGTACTTC | CASSLGGPGEQYF
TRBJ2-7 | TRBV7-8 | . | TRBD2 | TGTGCCAGCAGCTTACAGTCCACCGGGACTATCTCCTACGAGCAGTACTTC | CASSLQSTGTISYEQYF
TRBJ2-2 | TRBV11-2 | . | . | TGTGCCAGCAGCCAGTGGGCGGGGGCGCGGGGTAACGGGGAGCTGTTTTTT | CASSQWAGARGNGELFF
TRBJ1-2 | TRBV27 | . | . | TGTGCCAGCAGTTCTCGACCCTCCGCGGTGGGCTACACCTTC | CASSSRPSAVGYTF
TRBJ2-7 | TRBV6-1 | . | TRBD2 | TGTGCCAGCAGTGACTTTTTGACTAGCGGGGACTCCTACGAGCAGTACTTC | CASSDFLTSGDSYEQYF
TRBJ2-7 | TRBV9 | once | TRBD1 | TGTGCCAGCAGCGCCGCCGGGACAGGGAGCGAGCAGTACTTC | CASSAAGTGSEQYF
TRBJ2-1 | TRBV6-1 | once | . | TGTGCCAGCACCCAGGAGGGCTGGGGCAATGAGCAGTTCTTC | CASTQEGWGNEQFF
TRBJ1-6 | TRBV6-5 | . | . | TGTGCCAGCAGCTTACAGAATTCACCCCTCCACTTT | CASSLQNSPLHF
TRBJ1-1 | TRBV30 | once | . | TGTGCCTGGAAAGTCAGTCCTAACACTGAAGCTTTCTTT | CAWKVSPNTEAFF
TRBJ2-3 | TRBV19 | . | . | TGTGCCAGTAGTATAGGGGCCGGCACAGATACGCAGTATTTT | CASSIGAGTDTQYF
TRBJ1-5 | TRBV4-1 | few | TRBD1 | TGCGCCAGCAGCCAAGTGCCTCAGGGGGAAAGCAATCAGCCCCAGCATTTT | CASSQVPQGESNQPQHF
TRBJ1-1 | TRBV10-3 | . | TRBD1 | TGTGCCATCAAGGACAGGACCTATGAAGCTTTCTTT | CAIKDRTYEAFF
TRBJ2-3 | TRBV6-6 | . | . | TGTGCCAGCAGTTACGAGACAGGCGTCACAGATACGCAGTATTTT | CASSYETGVTDTQYF
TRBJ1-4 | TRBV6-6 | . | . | TGTGCCAGCAGCCCCCTCTCCGGGGGGATAAATGAAAAACTGTTTTTT | CASSPLSGGINEKLFF
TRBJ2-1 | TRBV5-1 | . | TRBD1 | TGCGCCAGCAGCTTGCGGGACAGGGTGAATGAGCAGTTCTTC | CASSLRDRVNEQFF
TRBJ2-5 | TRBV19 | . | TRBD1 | TGTGCCAGTAGTTCGAACAGGGGGTACCAAGAGACCCAGTACTTC | CASSSNRGYQETQYF
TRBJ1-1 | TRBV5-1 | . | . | TGCGCCAGCAGCTCCCAGGACACAAACACTGAAGCTTTCTTT | CASSSQDTNTEAFF
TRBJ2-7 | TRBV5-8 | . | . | TGTGCCAGCAGCGCCGACAGCTACGAGCAGTACTTC | CASSADSYEQYF
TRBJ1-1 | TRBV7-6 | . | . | TGTGCCAGCAGCGCTGACATGAACACTGAAGCTTTCTTT | CASSADMNTEAFF
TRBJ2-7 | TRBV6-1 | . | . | TGTGCCAGCAGTAGGGACTGGAGGTACGAGCAGTACTTC | CASSRDWRYEQYF
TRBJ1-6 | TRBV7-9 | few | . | TGTGCCAGCAGCCCTGGGGGCAGGGGCAGGAATTCACCCCTCCACTTT | CASSPGGRGRNSPLHF
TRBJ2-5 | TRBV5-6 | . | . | TGTGCCAGCAGCCCTCCCTGGCGGGAAGCGGAGACCCAGTACTTC | CASSPPWREAETQYF
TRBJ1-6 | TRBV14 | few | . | TGTGCCAGCAGGCCAGGGTCCTATAATTCACCCCTCCACTTT | CASRPGSYNSPLHF
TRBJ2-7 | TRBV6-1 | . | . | TGTGCCAGCAAGGGGGGGTTACCGGGGGAGCAGTACTTC | CASKGGLPGEQYF
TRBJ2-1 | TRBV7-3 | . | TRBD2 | TGTGCCAGCAGCTTAGGAAGGGGTGGGACAGCGGGGGGGGCCTACAATGAGCAGTTCTTC | CASSLGRGGTAGGAYNEQFF
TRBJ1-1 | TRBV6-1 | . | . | TGTGCCAGCAGTCAAAATTTTCACAGGAACACTGAAGCTTTCTTT | CASSQNFHRNTEAFF
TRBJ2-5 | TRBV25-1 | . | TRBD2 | TGTGCCAGCAGTGAATTTAGCGGGGGCCCCGGGGAGACCCAGTACTTC | CASSEFSGGPGETQYF
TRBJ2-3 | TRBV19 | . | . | TGTGCCAGTAGTATACGGGGGGCAGTAGATACGCAGTATTTT | CASSIRGAVDTQYF
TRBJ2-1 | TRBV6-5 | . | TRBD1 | TGTGCCAGCAGTTCTACGGACAGGGCTAATGAGCAGTTCTTC | CASSSTDRANEQFF
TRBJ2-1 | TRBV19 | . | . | TGTGCCAGTAGTATAGGGGCAGGGGGGTTCGATGAGCAGTTCTTC | CASSIGAGGFDEQFF
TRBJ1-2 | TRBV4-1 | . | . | TGCGCCAGCAGCGTACTGGTTGTATCCGGTTCCTACACCTTC | CASSVLVVSGSYTF
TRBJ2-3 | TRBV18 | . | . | TGTGCCAGCTCACCGGGACTGCAGACAGATACGCAGTATTTT | CASSPGLQTDTQYF
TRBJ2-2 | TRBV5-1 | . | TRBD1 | TGCGCCAGCAGCAGGGGACAGGGCACCACCGGGGAGCTGTTTTTT | CASSRGQGTTGELFF
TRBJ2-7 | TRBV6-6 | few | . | TGTGCCAGCAGTTTCAGCAGGGGCGAGCAGTACTTC | CASSFSRGEQYF
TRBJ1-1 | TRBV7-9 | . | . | TGTGCCAGCAGCCCACAGCGGACGGGGGGCACTGAAGCTTTCTTT | CASSPQRTGGTEAFF
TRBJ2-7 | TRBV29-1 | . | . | TGCAGCGTGACAGAATCCTCCTACGAGCAGTACTTC | CSVTESSYEQYF
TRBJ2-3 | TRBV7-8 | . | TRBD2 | TGTGCCAGCAGCACCCTAGCGGGGCTTAGCACAGATACGCAGTATTTT | CASSTLAGLSTDTQYF
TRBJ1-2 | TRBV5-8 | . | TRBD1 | TGTGCCAGCAGCCCGCCTGGGACAGGGGGGCCCAGGTTCGGCTACACCTTC | CASSPPGTGGPRFGYTF
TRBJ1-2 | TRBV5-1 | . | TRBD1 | TGCGCCAGCAGCTTGGTGGAGGGGGCCCCCCCAAACTATGGCTACACCTTC | CASSLVEGAPPNYGYTF
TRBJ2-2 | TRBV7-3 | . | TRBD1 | TGTGCCAGCAGCCCCCGGGGGACAGGGGGCTTTCAGGGGGAGCTGTTTTTT | CASSPRGTGGFQGELFF
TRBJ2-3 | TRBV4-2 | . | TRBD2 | TGTGCCAGCAGCCGTGGGACTAGCGGGGGGGTGGATACGCAGTATTTT | CASSRGTSGGVDTQYF
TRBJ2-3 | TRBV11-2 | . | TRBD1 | TGTGCCAGCAGCTTAGTGGCAGGGGGCGCGACAGATACGCAGTATTTT | CASSLVAGGATDTQYF
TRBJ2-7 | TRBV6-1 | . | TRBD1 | TGTGCCAGCAGTGCGGACAGGGGGTTGTCCTACGAGCAGTACTTC | CASSADRGLSYEQYF
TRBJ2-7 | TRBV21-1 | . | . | TGTGCCAGCAGAGGGGTTCGGGGGGCCCCCTCCTACGAGCAGTACTTC | CASRGVRGAPSYEQYF
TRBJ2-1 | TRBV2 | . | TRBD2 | TGTGCCAGCAGCTCGAACCGACTAGCGGGGGCAAACAATGAGCAGTTCTTC | CASSSNRLAGANNEQFF
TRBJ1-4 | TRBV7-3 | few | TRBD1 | TGTGCCAGCAGCCCTCAGCGGACAGGGAATCGTTCGGCTAATGAAAAACTGTTTTTT | CASSPQRTGNRSANEKLFF
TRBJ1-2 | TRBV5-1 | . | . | TGCGCCAGCAGCTTGGAAATTTCCGGAGGGGTCGGCTATGGCCACACCTTC | CASSLEISGGVGYGHTF
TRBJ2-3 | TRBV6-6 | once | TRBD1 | TGTGCCGGAAACAGGGGGCTAAGAGATACGCAGTATTTT | CAGNRGLRDTQYF
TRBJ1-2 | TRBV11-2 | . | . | TGTGCCAGCAGCCCGGTAGGAGGCCTCGGCTACACCTTC | CASSPVGGLGYTF
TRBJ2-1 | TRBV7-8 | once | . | TGTGCCAGCAGCTTCGACACACACTTTTACAATGAGCAGTTCTTC | CASSFDTHFYNEQFF
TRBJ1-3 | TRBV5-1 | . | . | TGCGCCAGCAGCGAAGGTGCAGGGCCCTCTGGAAACACCATATATTTT | CASSEGAGPSGNTIYF
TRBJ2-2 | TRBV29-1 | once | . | TGCAGCGTGGGACGGGGGGCCGGCACCGGGGAGCTGTTTTTT | CSVGRGAGTGELFF
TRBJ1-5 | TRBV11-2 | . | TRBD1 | TGTGCCAGCAGCCCAGGGGGTATGGATCAGCCCCAGCATTTT | CASSPGGMDQPQHF
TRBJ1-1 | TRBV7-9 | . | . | TGTGCCAGCAGCCATTCTAGGTGGGACATACCTGATGAAGCTTTCTTT | CASSHSRWDIPDEAFF
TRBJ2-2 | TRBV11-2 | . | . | TGTGCCAGCAGCTTACGGTCCAGGGTCAACACCGGGGAGCTGTTTTTT | CASSLRSRVNTGELFF
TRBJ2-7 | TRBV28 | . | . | TGTGCCAGCAGACTCGGGACTTACGAGCAGTACTTC | CASRLGTYEQYF
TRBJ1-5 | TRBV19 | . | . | TGTGCCAGTACCTTCTCGCGCGCTCAGCCCCAGCATTTT | CASTFSRAQPQHF
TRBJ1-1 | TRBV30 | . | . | TGTGCCTGGAGTGTAACGGCAGGGGTCACTGAAGCTTTCTTT | CAWSVTAGVTEAFF
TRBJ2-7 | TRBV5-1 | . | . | TGCGCCAGCAGCTTGGACGGCTCCTACGAGCAGTACTTC | CASSLDGSYEQYF
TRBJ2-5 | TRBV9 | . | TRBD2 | TGTGCCAGCAGCGTACGTAGCGGGCCGCTGGAGACCCAGTACTTC | CASSVRSGPLETQYF